The rows below give T cell receptor beta chains drawn from one sample of a study of cytomegalovirus exposure and HLA in healthy donors. Clones were sequenced by immunoSEQ multiplex PCR, and TCRdb holds only the in-frame ones, with some missing. The sample shows roughly 100,000 clones, around 74% of them seen only once. Sequencing was done on a sample of PBMCs. These receptors were collected from a man aged 40-55 years in good health and CMV-seronegative. Each CDR3 is given with its conserved first and last residue. A D gene is named only where the DNA matches it firmly. Clone size appears in some rows only: once, few, many, or a class for an expanded clone.

CDR3 protein | CDR3 DNA | V gene | clone size | J gene | D gene
CASSHARGLSSYEQYF | TGTGCCAGCAGCCACGCCCGTGGGCTGAGCTCCTACGAGCAGTACTTC | TRBV4-2 | . | TRBJ2-7 | .
CSVEGGQGDTGELFF | TGCAGCGTTGAAGGGGGACAGGGGGACACCGGGGAGCTGTTTTTT | TRBV29-1 | . | TRBJ2-2 | TRBD1
CASSPHMGGWDTEAFF | TGTGCCAGCAGTCCCCACATGGGGGGATGGGACACTGAAGCTTTCTTT | TRBV28 | . | TRBJ1-1 | .
CASTNSRVTEAFF | TGTGCCAGCACCAATTCGAGGGTCACTGAAGCTTTCTTT | TRBV6-5 | . | TRBJ1-1 | .
CASSLPGSTDTQYF | TGTGCCAGCAGCTTACCAGGCTCCACAGATACGCAGTATTTT | TRBV13 | . | TRBJ2-3 | .
CASSLRQGDEQYF | TGTGCCAGCAGCTTGCGACAGGGGGACGAGCAGTACTTC | TRBV5-4 | . | TRBJ2-7 | TRBD1
CASSSPMTLYEQYF | TGTGCCAGCAGTTCCCCTATGACTCTATACGAGCAGTACTTC | TRBV6-5 | few | TRBJ2-7 | .
CSVEGLTTEAFF | TGCAGCGTTGAAGGCCTAACCACTGAAGCTTTCTTT | TRBV29-1 | few | TRBJ1-1 | .
CASTQTGNYGYTF | TGTGCCAGCACTCAAACAGGGAACTATGGCTACACCTTC | TRBV6-5 | . | TRBJ1-2 | .
CAWSGEVYEQYF | TGTGCCTGGAGTGGAGAAGTTTACGAGCAGTACTTC | TRBV30 | . | TRBJ2-7 | .
CASGTSGRGTYEQYF | TGTGCCAGCGGAACTAGCGGGAGGGGAACCTACGAGCAGTACTTC | TRBV11-2 | . | TRBJ2-7 | TRBD2
CASSLEVREEYEQYF | TGTGCCAGCAGCTTAGAGGTACGGGAGGAATACGAGCAGTACTTC | TRBV7-6 | . | TRBJ2-7 | TRBD2
CASSPLQAGQETQYF | TGTGCCAGCAGCCCCCTACAGGCGGGACAAGAGACCCAGTACTTC | TRBV7-6 | . | TRBJ2-5 | .
CASRSPGLGYTF | TGTGCCAGCAGGAGCCCGGGGTTGGGCTACACCTTC | TRBV25-1 | . | TRBJ1-2 | .
CASSTGRIRQPQHF | TGTGCCAGCAGCACTGGGAGGATACGACAGCCCCAGCATTTT | TRBV28 | few | TRBJ1-5 | .
CASSWDTNTEAFF | TGTGCCAGCAGCTGGGACACGAACACTGAAGCTTTCTTT | TRBV11-2 | . | TRBJ1-1 | .
CASSDGVYNEQFF | TGCGCCAGCAGTGACGGGGTATACAATGAGCAGTTCTTC | TRBV10-1 | few | TRBJ2-1 | .
CASSLKPGGFGELFF | TGTGCCAGCAGTTTAAAGCCAGGGGGCTTCGGGGAGCTGTTTTTT | TRBV27 | . | TRBJ2-2 | TRBD1
CASSGGQGDLNQPQHF | TGTGCCAGCAGCGGGGGACAGGGGGACCTCAATCAGCCCCAGCATTTT | TRBV9 | . | TRBJ1-5 | TRBD1
CASSLGTGLSYEQYF | TGTGCCAGCAGCCTAGGGACAGGCCTATCTTACGAGCAGTACTTC | TRBV7-9 | . | TRBJ2-7 | TRBD1
CASSDSRGRRAGELFF | TGTGCCAGCAGTGACTCAAGAGGGAGAAGGGCCGGGGAGCTGTTTTTT | TRBV6-4 | . | TRBJ2-2 | .
CASSLVAGSNTEAFF | TGTGCCAGCAGCTTAGTGGCGGGGAGTAACACTGAAGCTTTCTTT | TRBV7-2 | . | TRBJ1-1 | .
CASSFFQGSDEQFF | TGTGCCAGCAGTTTCTTCCAGGGGAGCGATGAGCAGTTCTTC | TRBV27 | few | TRBJ2-1 | .
CASSLRQGLYEQFF | TGTGCCAGCAGCCTTCGGCAGGGGTTGTATGAGCAGTTCTTC | TRBV14 | . | TRBJ2-1 | .
CASSSRQGRGNEQYF | TGTGCCAGCAGCTCCCGACAGGGTCGGGGGAACGAGCAGTACTTC | TRBV7-9 | . | TRBJ2-7 | .
CASSYTSGRAVYEQFF | TGTGCCAGCAGTTATACTAGCGGGAGGGCAGTGTATGAGCAGTTCTTC | TRBV6-5 | . | TRBJ2-1 | TRBD2
CASSNSSLREVNEQFF | TGTGCCAGCAGCAATAGCTCTCTGCGGGAGGTGAATGAGCAGTTCTTC | TRBV21-1 | . | TRBJ2-1 | .
CSVDWGVTLQETQYF | TGCAGCGTTGATTGGGGGGTGACTCTACAAGAGACCCAGTACTTC | TRBV29-1 | once | TRBJ2-5 | .
CASSAYRGPSTDTQYF | TGTGCCAGCAGTGCATACAGGGGGCCCAGCACAGATACGCAGTATTTT | TRBV6-1 | . | TRBJ2-3 | TRBD1
CASSSTTEYNEQFF | TGTGCCAGCAGCTCCACGACTGAATACAATGAGCAGTTCTTC | TRBV11-2 | . | TRBJ2-1 | .
CASSFQLARQRTDTQYF | TGCGCCAGCAGCTTCCAACTAGCGCGGCAACGCACAGATACGCAGTATTTT | TRBV5-1 | . | TRBJ2-3 | TRBD2
CAWSVFAGDSDTQYF | TGTGCCTGGAGTGTATTTGCGGGAGACTCAGATACGCAGTATTTT | TRBV30 | . | TRBJ2-3 | TRBD2
CASSPSGNTGELFF | TGTGCCAGCAGCCCCTCAGGGAACACCGGGGAGCTGTTTTTT | TRBV9 | . | TRBJ2-2 | .
CASTGTGAPEQYF | TGTGCCAGCACCGGGACAGGGGCTCCCGAGCAGTACTTC | TRBV7-9 | . | TRBJ2-7 | TRBD1
CSSSFVAGSTDTQYF | TGTTCCAGCAGCTTTGTAGCGGGGAGCACAGATACGCAGTATTTT | TRBV7-9 | . | TRBJ2-3 | TRBD2
CASSGFSGAYNEQFF | TGTGCCAGCAGTGGGTTTAGCGGGGCGTACAATGAGCAGTTCTTC | TRBV6-4 | . | TRBJ2-1 | TRBD2
CASSPIIREDEQYF | TGTGCCAGCTCACCAATTATCCGGGAAGACGAGCAGTACTTC | TRBV18 | . | TRBJ2-7 | .
CASSAEKGAGELFF | TGTGCCAGCAGCGCCGAAAAGGGAGCCGGGGAGCTGTTTTTT | TRBV9 | . | TRBJ2-2 | .
CASSQTPPAGGTDTQYF | TGCGCCAGCAGCCAAACCCCCCCAGCGGGGGGCACAGATACGCAGTATTTT | TRBV4-3 | . | TRBJ2-3 | TRBD2
CASRGLENEQFF | TGTGCCAGCAGAGGACTAGAAAATGAGCAGTTCTTC | TRBV6-5 | few | TRBJ2-1 | TRBD2
CASSGNRAGNTIYF | TGTGCCAGCAGCGGAAACAGGGCTGGAAACACCATATATTTT | TRBV9 | . | TRBJ1-3 | .
CSVEGQEGDEQYF | TGCAGCGTTGAGGGACAGGAAGGCGACGAGCAGTACTTC | TRBV29-1 | . | TRBJ2-7 | TRBD1